This T cell receptor (beta chain) was identified during a study of T-cell reconstitution after alpha-beta-depleted transplantation in children. To note about this clonotype: The antigen is not known.

Study-wide results and caveats: In some patients, recipient T cells and intrathymic progenitors surviving conditioning explained high day-60 diversity. Several hundred expanded graft clones reportedly gave rise to the alpha-beta T cells present about two months after transplant. Hyperexpanded clones declined; after one year, newly produced T cells mostly supplied diversity.

TCRbeta library preparation incorporated unique molecular identifiers. TCRdb itself ran the PCR reads through MiXCR, one entry per CDR3 protein. The data hold about 420,000 distinct CDR3 sequences, with about 16% observed a single time. This material consisted of PBMCs, mostly from graft donor cells, taken 360 days after TCRalphabeta/CD19-depleted stem cell transplant. This TCR was sampled from a boy less than two years old who had a stem cell transplant for Wiskott-Aldrich syndrome, so the T cells may come from the graft donor.

In nucleotides, the CDR3 is TGTGCCAGCAGCCGCTCTCCGACTAGCGGGAGTTACAATGAGCAGTTCTTC. Residues: CASSRSPTSGSYNEQFF. The chain has TRBV4-2 and TRBJ2-1, with 12 bases lining up with TRBD2. This CDR3 region has 17 residues. Germline lookup yields CDR1 LGHNA and CDR2 YNFKEQ. After removal of 4 bases from V and 4 bases from J, the junction contained 8 bases not matched to a gene.